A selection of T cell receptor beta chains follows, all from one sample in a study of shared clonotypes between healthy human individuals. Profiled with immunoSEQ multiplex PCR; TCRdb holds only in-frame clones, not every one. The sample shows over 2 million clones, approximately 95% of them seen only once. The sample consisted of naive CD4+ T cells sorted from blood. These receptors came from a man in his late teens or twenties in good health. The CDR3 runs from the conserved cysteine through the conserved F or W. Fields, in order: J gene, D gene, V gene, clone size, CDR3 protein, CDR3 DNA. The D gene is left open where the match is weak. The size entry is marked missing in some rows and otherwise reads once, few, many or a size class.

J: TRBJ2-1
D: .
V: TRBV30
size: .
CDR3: CAWSGVSYNEQFF
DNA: TGTGCCTGGAGCGGGGTGTCCTACAATGAGCAGTTCTTC

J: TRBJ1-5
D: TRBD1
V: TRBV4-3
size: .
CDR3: CASSQNRGGGNQPQHF
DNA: TGCGCCAGCAGCCAAAACAGGGGAGGGGGCAATCAGCCCCAGCATTTT

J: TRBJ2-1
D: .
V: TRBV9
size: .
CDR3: CASSGLPPYNEQFF
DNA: TGTGCCAGCAGCGGACTGCCGCCCTACAATGAGCAGTTCTTC

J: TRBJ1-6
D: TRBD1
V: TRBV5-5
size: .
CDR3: CASSLGTGSGSPLHF
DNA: TGTGCCAGCAGCTTGGGGACAGGGTCAGGGTCACCCCTCCACTTT

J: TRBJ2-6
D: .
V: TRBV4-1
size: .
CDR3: CASSQFQGSGANVLTF
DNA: TGCGCCAGCAGCCAATTCCAGGGATCTGGGGCCAACGTCCTGACTTTC

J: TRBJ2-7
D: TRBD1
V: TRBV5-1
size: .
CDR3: CASSAFGTGAYEQYF
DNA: TGCGCCAGCAGCGCATTCGGGACAGGGGCGTACGAGCAGTACTTC

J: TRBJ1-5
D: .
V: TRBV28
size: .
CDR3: CASRPGSVNQPQHF
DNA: TGTGCCAGTCGGCCGGGGAGCGTTAATCAGCCCCAGCATTTT

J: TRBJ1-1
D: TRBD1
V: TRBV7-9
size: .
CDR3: CASSTMDRLNTEAFF
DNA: TGTGCCAGCAGCACCATGGACAGGTTGAACACTGAAGCTTTCTTT

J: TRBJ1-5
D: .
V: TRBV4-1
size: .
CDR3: CASSQAPFQPQHF
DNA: TGCGCCAGCAGCCAAGCTCCGTTTCAGCCCCAGCATTTT

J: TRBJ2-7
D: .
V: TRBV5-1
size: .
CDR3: CASSSGTAYEQYF
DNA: TGCGCCAGCAGCTCCGGGACGGCCTACGAGCAGTACTTC

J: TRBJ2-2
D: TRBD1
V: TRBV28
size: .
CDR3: CASSFGTVNTGELFF
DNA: TGTGCCAGCAGTTTCGGGACAGTTAACACCGGGGAGCTGTTTTTT

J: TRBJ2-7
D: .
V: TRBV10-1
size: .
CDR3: CASSETIPGPPREQYF
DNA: TGCGCCAGCAGTGAGACTATACCGGGACCGCCGAGGGAGCAGTACTTC

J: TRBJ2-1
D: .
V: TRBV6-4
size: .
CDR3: CASSDVYNEQFF
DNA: TGTGCCAGCAGTGATGTCTACAATGAGCAGTTCTTC

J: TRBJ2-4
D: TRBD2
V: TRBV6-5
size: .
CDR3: CASRSAGVKQNIQYF
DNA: TGTGCCAGCAGGAGTGCGGGAGTTAAGCAAAACATTCAGTACTTC

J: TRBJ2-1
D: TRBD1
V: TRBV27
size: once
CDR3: CASSLPGQSYNEQFF
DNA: TGTGCCAGCAGTTTGCCGGGACAGTCCTACAATGAGCAGTTCTTC

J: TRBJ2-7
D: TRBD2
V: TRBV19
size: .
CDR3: CASRLAGDYEQYF
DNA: TGTGCCAGTCGACTAGCGGGCGATTACGAGCAGTACTTC

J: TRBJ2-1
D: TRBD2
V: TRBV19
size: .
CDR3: CASSNGGLAGRHNEQFF
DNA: TGTGCCAGTAGCAACGGGGGGCTAGCGGGGAGGCACAATGAGCAGTTCTTC

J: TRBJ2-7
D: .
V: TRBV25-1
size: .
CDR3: CASSATLGQGKTYEQYF
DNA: TGTGCCAGCAGTGCGACGTTAGGGCAGGGTAAAACCTACGAGCAGTACTTC

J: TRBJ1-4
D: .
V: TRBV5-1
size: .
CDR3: CASSPKGDGGKLFF
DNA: TGCGCCAGCAGCCCGAAGGGGGACGGCGGAAAACTGTTTTTT

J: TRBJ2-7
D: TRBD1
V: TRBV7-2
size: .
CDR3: CASSFVTGGSEQYF
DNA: TGTGCCAGCAGCTTCGTGACAGGGGGCTCCGAGCAGTACTTC

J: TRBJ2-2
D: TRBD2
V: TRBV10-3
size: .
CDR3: CAISELGLAGYTGELFF
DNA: TGTGCCATCAGTGAGTTGGGACTAGCGGGATATACCGGGGAGCTGTTTTTT

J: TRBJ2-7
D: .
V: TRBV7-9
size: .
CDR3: CASSFSSGSSYEQYF
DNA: TGTGCCAGCAGCTTTTCCTCCGGGAGCTCCTACGAGCAGTACTTC

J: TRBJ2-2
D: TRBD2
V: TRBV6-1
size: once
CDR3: CASSEAWWLAGGTNTGELFF
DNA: TGTGCCAGCAGTGAAGCGTGGTGGCTAGCGGGGGGAACGAACACCGGGGAGCTGTTTTTT

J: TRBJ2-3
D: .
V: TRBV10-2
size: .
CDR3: CATSPGTRSTDTQYF
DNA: TGCGCCACCTCACCTGGGACGAGAAGCACAGATACGCAGTATTTT

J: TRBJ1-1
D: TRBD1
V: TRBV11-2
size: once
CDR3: CASSLDRFDRGTEAFF
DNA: TGTGCCAGCAGCTTAGATCGGTTCGACAGGGGCACTGAAGCTTTCTTT

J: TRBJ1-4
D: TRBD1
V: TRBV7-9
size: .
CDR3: CASSIGDRDREKLFF
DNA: TGTGCCAGCAGCATAGGGGACAGAGATCGGGAAAAACTGTTTTTT

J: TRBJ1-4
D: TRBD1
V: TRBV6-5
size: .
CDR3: CASSWTGVNEKLFF
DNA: TGTGCCAGCAGCTGGACAGGAGTAAATGAAAAACTGTTTTTT

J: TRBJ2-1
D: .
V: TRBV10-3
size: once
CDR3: CAISEAGDEQFF
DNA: TGTGCCATCAGTGAAGCTGGGGATGAGCAGTTCTTC

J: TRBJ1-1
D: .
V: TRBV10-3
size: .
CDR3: CAISGGEGTYTEAFF
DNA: TGTGCCATCAGTGGGGGGGAGGGAACGTACACTGAAGCTTTCTTT

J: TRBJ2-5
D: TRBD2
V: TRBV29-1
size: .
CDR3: CSVEASGDQETQYF
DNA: TGCAGCGTTGAGGCTAGCGGGGACCAAGAGACCCAGTACTTC

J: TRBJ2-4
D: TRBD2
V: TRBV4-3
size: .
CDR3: CASSPGTSAKNIQYF
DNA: TGCGCCAGCAGCCCGGGGACTAGCGCTAAAAACATTCAGTACTTC

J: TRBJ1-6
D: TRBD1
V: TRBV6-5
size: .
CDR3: CASSYVRGLGSPLHF
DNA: TGTGCCAGCAGTTACGTCAGGGGGCTCGGGTCACCCCTCCACTTT

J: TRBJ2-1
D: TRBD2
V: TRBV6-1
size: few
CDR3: CASSVAGGPPYNEQFF
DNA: TGTGCCAGCAGTGTAGCGGGGGGGCCCCCCTACAATGAGCAGTTCTTC

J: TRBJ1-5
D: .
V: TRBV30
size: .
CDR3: CACDRDGGNQPQHF
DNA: TGTGCCTGCGACCGGGACGGTGGGAATCAGCCCCAGCATTTT

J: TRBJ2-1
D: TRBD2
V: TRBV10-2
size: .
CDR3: CASRVAGGFNEQFF
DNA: TGCGCCAGCAGGGTAGCGGGGGGTTTCAATGAGCAGTTCTTC

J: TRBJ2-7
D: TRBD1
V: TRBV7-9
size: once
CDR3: CASSSPLQGAVYEQYF
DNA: TGTGCCAGCAGCTCCCCCCTACAGGGGGCGGTATACGAGCAGTACTTC

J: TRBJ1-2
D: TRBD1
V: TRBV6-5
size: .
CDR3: CASSQTGVGNYGYTF
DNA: TGTGCCAGCAGCCAGACAGGGGTCGGGAACTATGGCTACACCTTC

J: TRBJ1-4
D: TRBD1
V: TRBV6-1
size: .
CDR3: CASSTGTGVNEKLFF
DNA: TGTGCCAGCAGTACCGGGACAGGGGTTAATGAAAAACTGTTTTTT

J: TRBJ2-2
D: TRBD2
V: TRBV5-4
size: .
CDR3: CASSLQRSTGGTGELFF
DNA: TGTGCCAGCAGCCTCCAGCGGTCCACGGGGGGCACCGGGGAGCTGTTTTTT

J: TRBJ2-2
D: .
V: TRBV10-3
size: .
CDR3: CAISDRELSGGELFF
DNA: TGTGCCATCAGTGATCGGGAGCTTTCCGGCGGGGAGCTGTTTTTT

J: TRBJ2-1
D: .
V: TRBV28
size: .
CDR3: CASINWGGAYNEQFF
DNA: TGTGCCAGCATCAATTGGGGCGGGGCATACAATGAGCAGTTCTTC